This T cell receptor beta chain originates from a study of blood T cell repertoires in COVID-19. Sequenced by immunoSEQ multiplex PCR; TCRdb stores in-frame clones only, minus some. Found here are fewer than 400,000 clones, approximately 86% of them singletons; the top ten hold around 8.9%. This clone has only a few counts. Germline V CDR1 and CDR2: MNHEY, SVGAGI. This CDR3 is built from 13 residues. V gave up 6 bases and J gave up 3 bases; unmatched junction bases: 4. The sample consisted of PBMCs or T cells enriched from blood (not recorded which). The chain joins TRBV6-5 to TRBJ1-2, with 7 bases lining up with TRBD1. The clonotype was recovered from a woman younger than 30 who had recovered from COVID-19. CDR3 sequence: CASRADRDYGYTF. The CDR3 region has the DNA TGTGCCAGCAGAGCTGACAGGGACTATGGCTACACCTTC.